This T cell receptor beta chain originates from a study of T cells in Graves' hyperthyroidism and ophthalmopathy. RNA transcripts yielded amplified TCR beta CDR3 regions. First-round RT-PCR of the TCR CDR3 relied on the HTBI primer set. TCRdb re-called the multiplex PCR reads with MiXCR, one entry per CDR3 protein. This sample has about 180,000 distinct CDR3 sequences; around 15% occur once, and the top ten carry about 31%. The CDR3 spans 14 residues. V was trimmed by 7 bases and J by 2 bases, leaving 15 bases between them. The germline V gene encodes CDR1 SGHRS and CDR2 YFSETQ. The chain employs TRBV5-1 and TRBJ2-5; the D gene is possibly TRBD1 (6 bases). The material sequenced was blood. The TCR comes from a woman aged 45-65 years with Graves' hyperthyroidism. Here the CDR3 reads CASATGSGQETQYF. The CDR3 bases are TGCGCCAGCGCGACAGGATCCGGGCAAGAGACCCAGTACTTC.